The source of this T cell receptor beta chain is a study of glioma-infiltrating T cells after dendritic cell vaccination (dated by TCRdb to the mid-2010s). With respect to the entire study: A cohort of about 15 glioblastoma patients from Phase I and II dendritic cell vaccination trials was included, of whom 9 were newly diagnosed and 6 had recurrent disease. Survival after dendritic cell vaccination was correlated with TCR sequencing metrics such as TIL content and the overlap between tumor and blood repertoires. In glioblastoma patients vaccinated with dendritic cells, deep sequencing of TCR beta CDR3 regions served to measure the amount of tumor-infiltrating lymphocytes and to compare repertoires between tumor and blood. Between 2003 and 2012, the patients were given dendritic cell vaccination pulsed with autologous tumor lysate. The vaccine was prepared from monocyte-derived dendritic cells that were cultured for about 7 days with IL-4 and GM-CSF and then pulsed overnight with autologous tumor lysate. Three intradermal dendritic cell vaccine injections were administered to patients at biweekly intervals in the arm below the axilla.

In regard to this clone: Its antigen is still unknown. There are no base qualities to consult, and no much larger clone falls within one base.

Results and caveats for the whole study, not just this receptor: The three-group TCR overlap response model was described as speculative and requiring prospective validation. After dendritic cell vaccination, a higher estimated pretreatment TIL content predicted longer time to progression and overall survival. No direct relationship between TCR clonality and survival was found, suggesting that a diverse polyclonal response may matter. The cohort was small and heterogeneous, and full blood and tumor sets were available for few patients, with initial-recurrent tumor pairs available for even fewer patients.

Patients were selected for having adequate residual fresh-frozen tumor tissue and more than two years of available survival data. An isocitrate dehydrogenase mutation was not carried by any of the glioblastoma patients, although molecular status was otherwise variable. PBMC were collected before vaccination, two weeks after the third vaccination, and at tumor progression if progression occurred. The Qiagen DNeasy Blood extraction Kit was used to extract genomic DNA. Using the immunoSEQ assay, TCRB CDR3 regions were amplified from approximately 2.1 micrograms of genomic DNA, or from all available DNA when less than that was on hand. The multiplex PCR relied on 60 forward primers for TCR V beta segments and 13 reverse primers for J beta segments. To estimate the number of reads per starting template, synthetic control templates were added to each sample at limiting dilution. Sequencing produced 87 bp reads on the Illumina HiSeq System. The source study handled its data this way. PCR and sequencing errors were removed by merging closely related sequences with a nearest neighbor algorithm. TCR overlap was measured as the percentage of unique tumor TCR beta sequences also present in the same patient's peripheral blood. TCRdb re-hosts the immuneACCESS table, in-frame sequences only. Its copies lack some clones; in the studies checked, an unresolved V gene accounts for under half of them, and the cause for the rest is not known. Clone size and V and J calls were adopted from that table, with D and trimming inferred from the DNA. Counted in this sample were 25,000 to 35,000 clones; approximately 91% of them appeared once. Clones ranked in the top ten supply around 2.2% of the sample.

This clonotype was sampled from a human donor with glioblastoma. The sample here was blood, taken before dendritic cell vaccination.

The bases read TGTGCCAGTAGTATAGTAAGTGGGCAGAGTGGCTACACCTTC. Its amino acids are CASSIVSGQSGYTF. In this chain, TRBV19 is recombined with TRBJ1-2; the D gene is not confidently resolved. V sheds 1 base and J sheds 7 bases, leaving 13 bases between their ends. In the germline V gene (reference sequence), CDR1 corresponds to LNHDA and CDR2 to SQIVND. Inclusive of the bounding cysteine and phenylalanine, the CDR3 is 14 residues long. The DNA shown is the 42-base CDR3, in frame from base 1.